These 18 T cell receptor beta chains were all obtained from the same sample, sequenced in a study of beta chain features in type 1 diabetes. Whole-study results and caveats: In every one of the four CD4+ subsets, TCRB CDR3s were moderately but significantly shorter in Type 1 diabetes patients.

The entirety of the isolated RNA underwent reverse transcription, so expressed TCRB transcripts were sequenced. The protocol was immunoSEQ multiplex PCR, while the TCRdb copy is restricted to in-frame clones and leaves out a portion. The sample has about 250,000 clones; roughly 11% are singletons. Their antigens are not known. The specimen was naive CD4+ T cells from blood. The receptor set was obtained from a young man with type 1 diabetes.

The chain carries TRBV30 and TRBJ2-1; TRBD2 is a possible D gene (5 bases). CDR1 is GTSNPN and CDR2 is SVGIG in the germline V gene (reference sequence). This CDR3 region has 15 residues. V gave up 1 base and J gave up 9 bases, with 19 bases separating them. The CDR3 sequence is CAWSARGPKISEQFF. The CDR3 nucleotides are TGTGCCTGGAGTGCCCGGGGTCCAAAGATTAGTGAGCAGTTCTTC.

This rearrangement joins TRBV7-9 to TRBJ1-1; D is possibly TRBD1 (5 bases). The V end was cut by 10 bases, the J end by 7 bases, with 10 bases between. CDR3 length equals 10 residues. CDR1 and CDR2 from the germline V gene are SEHNR and FQNEAQ (reference sequence). CDR3 loop: CATRAGEAFF. The CDR3 DNA reads TGTGCCACCAGGGCGGGTGAAGCTTTCTTT.

This clone was counted a few times. The genes are TRBV7-8 and TRBJ1-2, with no clear D. V was clipped by 5 bases and J by 4 bases, with 17 bases between them. Germline V gives CDR1 SGHVS, CDR2 FQNEAQ. The CDR3 spans 15 residues. As DNA, the CDR3 is TGTGCCAGCAGCCCTACAAGCGATTTGGGCTATGGCTACACCTTC. Encoded protein: CASSPTSDLGYGYTF. Based on the CDR3 plus reference TRBV7-8 and TRBJ1-2, the full variable domain is GAGVSQSPRYKVAKRGQDVALRCDPISGHVSLFWYQQALGQGPEFLTYFQNEAQLDKSGLPSDRFFAERPEGSVSTLKIQRTQQEDSAVYLCASSPTSDLGYGYTFGSGTRLTVV.

The V gene is TRBV6-5, the J gene TRBJ1-5; 8 positions agree with TRBD1. The CDR3 is 15 amino acids. The germline V gene encodes CDR1 MNHEY and CDR2 SVGAGI. After removal of 6 bases from V and 1 base from J, the junction contained 5 bases not matched to a gene. CDR3 in amino acids: CASRRQGTSNQPQHF. For the CDR3, the DNA is TGTGCCAGCAGAAGACAGGGGACCAGCAATCAGCCCCAGCATTTT.

V gene TRBV4-3 combines with J gene TRBJ1-4, with unresolved D. The length of the CDR3 is 16 residues. Trimming left V 2 bases short and J 3 bases short, with 13 bases between. Germline-derived CDR1 and CDR2 are LGHNA and YSLEER. CDR3 amino acids: CASSQIQRPSNEKLFF. The CDR3 DNA reads TGCGCCAGCAGCCAAATACAGAGACCCTCTAATGAAAAACTGTTTTTT.

This clone has a handful of counts. The rearrangement uses TRBV28 and TRBJ1-2; D is ambiguous. This CDR3 spans 13 amino acids. V shed 2 bases and J shed 4 bases, with 8 bases lying between them. Germline CDR1 reads MDHEN; CDR2 reads SYDVKM. The CDR3 sequence is CASSLQRLYGYTF. For the CDR3, the DNA is TGTGCCAGCAGTTTACAGAGACTCTATGGCTACACCTTC.

The chain employs TRBV7-2 and TRBJ1-3; a weak D match, TRBD1 (6 bases). Germline lookup yields CDR1 SGHTA and CDR2 FQGNSA. V lost 5 bases and J 2 bases, leaving 16 bases between the germline ends. This CDR3 has 16 residues. CDR3 DNA sequence: TGTGCCAGCAGCCGACAAGGGGGATTTGCTGGAAACACCATATATTTT. Translated, it gives CASSRQGGFAGNTIYF.

The CDR3 DNA reads as TGCGCCAGCAGCCAAGAGTTAACCCGCCGGGGCTACACCTTC. It encodes CASSQELTRRGYTF. This chain joins TRBV4-3 and TRBJ1-2, with no clear D. The length of the CDR3 is 14 residues. Germline V lookup: CDR1 LGHNA, CDR2 YSLEER. Between the trimmed V and J ends, which lost 0 bases and 8 bases, there was a span of 13 bases.

The chain has TRBV6-5 and TRBJ2-5; TRBD1 aligns across 9 bases. From germline, CDR1 is MNHEY and CDR2 SVGAGI. The V segment lost 7 bases and the J segment 5 bases; nucleotides outside the gene matches: 5. The CDR3 has 13 residues. CDR3 nucleotides: TGTGCCAGCAAGGACAGGGGACGGGAGACCCAGTACTTC. Encoded protein: CASKDRGRETQYF.

This clone occurred a few times. The chain recombines TRBV20-1 with TRBJ2-1; no firm D call. Trimming removed 3 bases at V and 10 bases at J, with 7 bases between. CDR3 length equals 10 residues. Germline V gene sequence: CDR1 DFQATT, CDR2 SNEGSKA (reference sequence). This CDR3 is CSASRIEQFF. The CDR3 DNA reads TGCAGTGCTAGCAGAATAGAGCAGTTCTTC.

J is TRBJ1-1 and V is TRBV5-1; D is unclear. Germline V gives CDR1 SGHRS, CDR2 YFSETQ. Trimming removed 0 bases from V and 4 bases from J, with 7 bases in between. This CDR3 spans 13 amino acids. The CDR3 coding sequence is TGCGCCAGCAGCTTGGCCTACTCCACTGAAGCTTTCTTT. As protein: CASSLAYSTEAFF.

This clone was counted a few times. J is TRBJ2-3 and V is TRBV19; TRBD2 agrees at 8 bases. The trim removed 5 bases at V and 3 bases at J, leaving 4 bases unmatched. Per the germline V gene, CDR1 is LNHDA and CDR2 is SQIVND (reference sequence). CDR3 size: 14 residues. The CDR3 sequence: CASSLRGGTDTQYF. For the CDR3, the DNA is TGTGCCAGTAGTCTTCGGGGGGGAACAGATACGCAGTATTTT.

The CDR3 reads CASSSGFGNQPQHF. The CDR3 coding sequence is TGTGCCAGCAGCTCGGGGTTTGGCAATCAGCCCCAGCATTTT. This chain uses TRBV2 with TRBJ1-5, with D unclear. Trimming took 6 bases from V and 2 from J, leaving 11 bases between them. The CDR3 runs 14 residues. CDR1 and CDR2 from the germline V gene are SNHLY and FYNNEI.

Concerning this clone: The junction differs from germline at one of its ends, possibly a read error. The rearrangement links TRBV7-9 to TRBJ1-3; perhaps TRBD1 as D (5 bases). Germline V gene data show CDR1 as SEHNR and CDR2 as FQNEAQ (reference sequence). The CDR3 has 13 residues. For the CDR3, the DNA is TGTGCCAGCAGCAATACCCGCGGGGCCACTGGGCATTTT. Its translation is CASSNTRGATGHF. The whole variable domain, remainder taken from reference TRBV7-9 and TRBJ1-3, is DTGVSQNPRHKITKRGQNVTFRCDPISEHNRLYWYRQTLGQGPEFLTYFQNEAQLEKSRLLSDRFSAERPKGSFSTLEIQRTEQGDSAMYLCASSNTRGATGHFGEGSWLTVV.

V usage is TRBV2 and J usage is TRBJ2-1; TRBD1 agrees at 7 bases. The V gene end was trimmed by 6 bases and the J gene end by 0 bases; junction bases not matched to a gene: 5. From germline, CDR1 is SNHLY and CDR2 FYNNEI. This CDR3 contains 15 residues. Written as DNA, the CDR3 is TGTGCCAGCAGCCTCAGGGGGACCTCCTACAATGAGCAGTTCTTC. Amino acids: CASSLRGTSYNEQFF.

V usage is TRBV6-6 and J usage is TRBJ2-7; tentatively, D is TRBD2 (5 bases). The V gene lost 6 bases and the J gene lost 2 bases, with 17 bases spanning the gap. Germline V gives CDR1 MNHNY, CDR2 SVGAGI (reference sequence). This CDR3 is built from 15 residues. The CDR3 region is CASRGGLASTYEQYF. CDR3 nucleotides: TGTGCCAGCAGAGGAGGCCTGGCGTCCACCTACGAGCAGTACTTC.

Worth noting for this clone: One end of the junction varies from germline; a read error may be responsible. This chain links TRBV12-5 with TRBJ2-5; 8 nucleotides agree with TRBD1. CDR1 is LGHNT, CDR2 FRNRAP, per germline. CDR3 length: 12 amino acids. The CDR3 sequence is CASGLVRTGPNF. For the CDR3, the DNA is TGTGCTAGTGGTTTGGTTCGGACAGGGCCCAACTTC.

This clone was counted between two and nine times. The same CDR3 can be traced to other DNA sequences in this sample. The rearrangement joins TRBV4-1 to TRBJ1-6; TRBD1 agrees at 7 bases. J was trimmed by 0 bases and V by 4 bases; bases with no gene match: 0. Germline V gene sequence: CDR1 MGHRA, CDR2 YSYEKL. This CDR3 is built from 15 residues. CDR3 sequence: CASSPGGSYNSPLHF. CDR3 nucleotides: TGCGCCAGCAGCCCAGGGGGCTCCTATAATTCACCCCTCCACTTT.